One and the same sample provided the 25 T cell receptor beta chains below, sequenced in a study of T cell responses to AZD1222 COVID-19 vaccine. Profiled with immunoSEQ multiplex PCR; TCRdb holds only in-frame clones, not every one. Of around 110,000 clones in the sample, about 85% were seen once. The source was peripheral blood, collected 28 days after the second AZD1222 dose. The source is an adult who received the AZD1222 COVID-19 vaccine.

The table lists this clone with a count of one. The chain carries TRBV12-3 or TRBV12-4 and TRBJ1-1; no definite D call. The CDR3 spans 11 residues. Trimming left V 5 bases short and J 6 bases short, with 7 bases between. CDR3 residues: CASSPIAEAFF. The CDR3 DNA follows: TGTGCCAGCAGTCCGATTGCTGAAGCTTTCTTT.

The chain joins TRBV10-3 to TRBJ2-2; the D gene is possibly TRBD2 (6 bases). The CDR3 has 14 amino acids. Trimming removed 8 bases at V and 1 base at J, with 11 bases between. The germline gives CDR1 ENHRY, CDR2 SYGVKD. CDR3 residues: CAISASENTGELFF. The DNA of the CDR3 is TGTGCCATCTCGGCTAGCGAGAACACCGGGGAGCTGTTTTTT.

The DNA for the CDR3 is TGTGCCAGCAGCGCCGCCTCCTACAATGAGCAGTTCTTC. As protein: CASSAASYNEQFF. The chain links TRBV2 to TRBJ2-1; the D is unclear. The CDR3 loop spans 13 amino acids. The V end lost 6 bases, the J end lost 0 bases, and 6 bases lay between the germline ends. CDR1 and CDR2 (germline): SNHLY, FYNNEI.

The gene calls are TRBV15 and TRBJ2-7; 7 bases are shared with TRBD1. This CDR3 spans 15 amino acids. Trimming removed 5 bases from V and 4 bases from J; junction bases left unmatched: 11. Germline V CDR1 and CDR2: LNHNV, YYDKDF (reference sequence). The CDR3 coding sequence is TGTGCCACCAGCGGGGTGACAAGGGGGCCTTACGAGCAGTACTTC. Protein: CATSGVTRGPYEQYF.

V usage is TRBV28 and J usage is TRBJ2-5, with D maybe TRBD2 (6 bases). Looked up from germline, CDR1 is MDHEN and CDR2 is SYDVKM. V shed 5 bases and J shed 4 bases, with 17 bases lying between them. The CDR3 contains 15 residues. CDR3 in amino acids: CASSPPGLERETQYF. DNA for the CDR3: TGTGCCAGCAGTCCTCCGGGACTGGAGCGAGAGACCCAGTACTTC.

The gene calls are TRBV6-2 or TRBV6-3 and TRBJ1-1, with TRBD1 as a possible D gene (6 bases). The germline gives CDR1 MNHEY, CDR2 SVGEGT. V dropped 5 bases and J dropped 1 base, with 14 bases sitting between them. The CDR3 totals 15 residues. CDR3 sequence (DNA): TGTGCCAGCAGTCAATGGACAGCTTGGAACACTGAAGCTTTCTTT. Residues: CASSQWTAWNTEAFF.

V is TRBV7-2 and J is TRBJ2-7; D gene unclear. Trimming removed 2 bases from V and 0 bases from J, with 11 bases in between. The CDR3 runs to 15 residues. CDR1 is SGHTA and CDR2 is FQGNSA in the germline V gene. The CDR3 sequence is CASSLWAAISYEQYF. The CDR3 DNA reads TGTGCCAGCAGCTTATGGGCGGCTATCTCCTACGAGCAGTACTTC.

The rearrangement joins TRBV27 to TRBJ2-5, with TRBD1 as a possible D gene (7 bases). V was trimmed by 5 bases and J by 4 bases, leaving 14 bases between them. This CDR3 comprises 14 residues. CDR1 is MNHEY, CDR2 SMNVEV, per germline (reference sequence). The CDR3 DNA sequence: TGTGCCAGCAGTAGACAGGGACTGGGAGAGACCCAGTACTTC. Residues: CASSRQGLGETQYF.

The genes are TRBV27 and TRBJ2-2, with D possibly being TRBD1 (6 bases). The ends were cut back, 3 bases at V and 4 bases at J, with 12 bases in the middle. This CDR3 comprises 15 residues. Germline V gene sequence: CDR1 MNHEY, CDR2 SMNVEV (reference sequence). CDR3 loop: CASSFEQGGTGELFF. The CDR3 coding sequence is TGTGCCAGCAGTTTTGAACAGGGTGGCACCGGGGAGCTGTTTTTT.

CDR3 amino acids: CASSSHRGIKTGELFF. CDR3 nucleotides: TGCGCCAGCAGCTCTCACAGGGGGATTAAAACCGGGGAGCTGTTTTTT. This rearrangement joins TRBV5-1 to TRBJ2-2; TRBD1 matches at 8 bases. From germline, CDR1 is SGHRS and CDR2 YFSETQ. J was trimmed by 5 bases and V by 3 bases; bases with no gene match: 9. The CDR3 extends over 16 amino acids.

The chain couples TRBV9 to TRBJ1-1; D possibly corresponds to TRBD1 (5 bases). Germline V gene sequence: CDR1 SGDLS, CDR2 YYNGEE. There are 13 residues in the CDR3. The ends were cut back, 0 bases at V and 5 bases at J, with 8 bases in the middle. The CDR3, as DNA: TGTGCCAGCAGCGTAGGGGGCTGGACTGAAGCTTTCTTT. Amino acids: CASSVGGWTEAFF.

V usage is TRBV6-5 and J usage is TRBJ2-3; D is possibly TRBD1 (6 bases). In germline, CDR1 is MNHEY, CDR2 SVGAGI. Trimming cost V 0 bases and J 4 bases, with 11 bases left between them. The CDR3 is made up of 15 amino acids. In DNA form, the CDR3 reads TGTGCCAGCAGTTACTCGATACAGGGAGCAGATACGCAGTATTTT. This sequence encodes CASSYSIQGADTQYF.

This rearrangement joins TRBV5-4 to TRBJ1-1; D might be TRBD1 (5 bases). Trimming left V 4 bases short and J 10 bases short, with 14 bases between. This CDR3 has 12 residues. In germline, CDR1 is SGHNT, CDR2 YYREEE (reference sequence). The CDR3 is CASSGGIGGAFF. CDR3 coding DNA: TGTGCCAGCAGCGGCGGGATTGGGGGAGCTTTCTTT.

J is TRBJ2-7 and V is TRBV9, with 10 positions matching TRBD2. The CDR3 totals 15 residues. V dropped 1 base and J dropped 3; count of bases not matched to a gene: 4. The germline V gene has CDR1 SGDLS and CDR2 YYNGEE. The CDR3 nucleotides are TGTGCCAGCAGCGTACTAGCGGGGGAGAACTACGAGCAGTACTTC. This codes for CASSVLAGENYEQYF.

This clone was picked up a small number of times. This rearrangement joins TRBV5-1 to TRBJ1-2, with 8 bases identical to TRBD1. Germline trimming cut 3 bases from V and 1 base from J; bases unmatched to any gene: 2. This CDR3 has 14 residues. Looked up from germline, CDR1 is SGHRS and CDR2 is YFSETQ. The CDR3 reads CASSSTGDNYGYTF. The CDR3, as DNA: TGCGCCAGCAGCTCGACAGGGGATAACTATGGCTACACCTTC.

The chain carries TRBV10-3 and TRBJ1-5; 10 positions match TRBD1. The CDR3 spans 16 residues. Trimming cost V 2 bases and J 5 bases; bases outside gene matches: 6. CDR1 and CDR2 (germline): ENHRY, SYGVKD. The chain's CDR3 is CAISEGDRGSYQPQHF. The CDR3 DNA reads TGTGCCATCAGTGAGGGGGACAGGGGTTCTTATCAGCCCCAGCATTTT.

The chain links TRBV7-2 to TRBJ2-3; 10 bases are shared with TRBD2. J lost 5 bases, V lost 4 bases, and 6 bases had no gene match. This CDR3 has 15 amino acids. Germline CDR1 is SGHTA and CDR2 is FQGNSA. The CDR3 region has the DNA TGTGCCAGCAGCTACCTAGCGGGGGCGGTAGATACGCAGTATTTT. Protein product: CASSYLAGAVDTQYF. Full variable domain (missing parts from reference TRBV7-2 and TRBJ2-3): GAGVSQSPSNKVTEKGKDVELRCDPISGHTALYWYRQSLGQGLEFLIYFQGNSAPDKSGLPSDRFSAERTGGSVSTLTIQRTQQEDSAVYLCASSYLAGAVDTQYFGPGTRLTVL.

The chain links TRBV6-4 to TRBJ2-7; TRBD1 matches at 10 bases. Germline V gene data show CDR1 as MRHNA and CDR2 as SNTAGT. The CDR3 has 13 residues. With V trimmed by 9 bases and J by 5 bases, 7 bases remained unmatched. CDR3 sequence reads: CARGTGELHEQYF. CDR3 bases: TGTGCCAGGGGGACAGGGGAGCTTCACGAGCAGTACTTC.

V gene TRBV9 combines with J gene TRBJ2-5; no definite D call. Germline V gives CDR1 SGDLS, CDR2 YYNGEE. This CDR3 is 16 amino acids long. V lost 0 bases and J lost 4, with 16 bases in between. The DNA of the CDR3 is TGTGCCAGCAGCGTAGCGTTTGGTCCAAACGGAGAGACCCAGTACTTC. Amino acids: CASSVAFGPNGETQYF.

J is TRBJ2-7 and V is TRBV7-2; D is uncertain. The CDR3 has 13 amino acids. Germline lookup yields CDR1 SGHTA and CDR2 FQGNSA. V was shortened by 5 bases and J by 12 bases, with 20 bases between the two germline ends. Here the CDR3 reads CASSPRMAGRPYF. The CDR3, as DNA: TGTGCCAGCAGCCCTAGAATGGCAGGCAGACCGTACTTC.

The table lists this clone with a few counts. In DNA form, the CDR3 reads TGTGCCAGCTCCGCAACTAGCGGGGGACTGAACGAGCAGTACTTC. Protein: CASSATSGGLNEQYF. The chain uses TRBV7-3 and TRBJ2-7; 11 bases are a match to TRBD2. Per the germline V gene, CDR1 is SGHTA and CDR2 is FQGTGA. The CDR3 consists of 15 residues. Trimming at V came to 8 bases and at J to 5 bases, leaving 11 bases not matched to a gene.

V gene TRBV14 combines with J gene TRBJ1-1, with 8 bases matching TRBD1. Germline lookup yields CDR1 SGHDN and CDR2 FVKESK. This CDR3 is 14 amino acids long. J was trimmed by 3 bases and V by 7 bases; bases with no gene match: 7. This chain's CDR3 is CASKRTGKDTEAFF. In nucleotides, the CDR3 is TGTGCCAGCAAACGGACAGGGAAGGACACTGAAGCTTTCTTT.

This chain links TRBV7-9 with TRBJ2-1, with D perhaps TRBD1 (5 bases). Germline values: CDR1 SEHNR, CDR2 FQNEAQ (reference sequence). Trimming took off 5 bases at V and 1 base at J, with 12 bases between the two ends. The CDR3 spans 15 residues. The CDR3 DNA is TGTGCCAGCAGCCTAGGCAGGGTATCCTACAATGAGCAGTTCTTC. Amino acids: CASSLGRVSYNEQFF.

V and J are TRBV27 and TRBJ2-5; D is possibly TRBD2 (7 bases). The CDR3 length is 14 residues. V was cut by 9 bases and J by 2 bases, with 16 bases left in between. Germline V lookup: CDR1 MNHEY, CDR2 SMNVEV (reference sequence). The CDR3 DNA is TGTGCCAGTCACAAGGGGGGGGTGCAAGAGACCCAGTACTTC. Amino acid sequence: CASHKGGVQETQYF.

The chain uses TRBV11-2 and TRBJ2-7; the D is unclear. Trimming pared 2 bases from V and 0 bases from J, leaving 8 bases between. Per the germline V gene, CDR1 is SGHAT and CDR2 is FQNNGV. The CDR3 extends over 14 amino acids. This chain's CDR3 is CASSLITSSYEQYF. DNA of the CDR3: TGTGCCAGCAGCTTAATCACGAGCTCCTACGAGCAGTACTTC.